The present T cell receptor (beta chain) was sequenced within a study of blood T cell repertoires in COVID-19. Study-wide context: Donors in the United States, Italy and Spain gave samples during acute or convalescent COVID-19. The cDNA or gDNA used as material had been derived from T cells, B-cell-depleted T cells, or PBMCs.

The CDR3 has 12 amino acids. Between the trimmed V and J ends, which lost 4 bases and 2 bases, there was a span of 5 bases. Original methodology: By means of reference gene primer amplification, nucleated cell counts were estimated. Libraries were prepared by immunoSEQ multiplex PCR; TCRdb keeps only in-frame clonotypes and omits some of them. That table supplies the V and J calls and clone size; D and trimming were determined from the DNA. The table shows fewer than 200,000 clones, with about 90% occurring only once. The specimen was peripheral blood. This chain connects TRBV12-3 or TRBV12-4 to TRBJ1-1; no clear D. This TCR was sampled from a man aged 55-75 years with active or convalescent COVID-19. The CDR3 spells CASSYSNTEAFF. CDR3 nucleotides: TGTGCCAGCAGTTACTCCAACACTGAAGCTTTCTTT.